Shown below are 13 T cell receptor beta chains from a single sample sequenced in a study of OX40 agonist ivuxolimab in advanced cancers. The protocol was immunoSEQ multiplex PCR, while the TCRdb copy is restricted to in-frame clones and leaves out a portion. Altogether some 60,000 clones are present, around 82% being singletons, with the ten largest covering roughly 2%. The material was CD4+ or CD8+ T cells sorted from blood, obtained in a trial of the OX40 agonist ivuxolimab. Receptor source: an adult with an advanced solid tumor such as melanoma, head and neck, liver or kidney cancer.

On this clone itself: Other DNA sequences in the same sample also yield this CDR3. This CDR3 is CASSLGTVNTEAFF. CDR3 sequence (DNA): TGCGCCAGCAGCCTCGGGACAGTGAACACTGAAGCTTTCTTT. V is TRBV5-1 and J is TRBJ1-1, with 7 bases identical to TRBD1. Germline values: CDR1 SGHRS, CDR2 YFSETQ. The ends lost 4 bases at V and 0 bases at J; junction bases unmatched: 3. The length of the CDR3 is 14 residues.

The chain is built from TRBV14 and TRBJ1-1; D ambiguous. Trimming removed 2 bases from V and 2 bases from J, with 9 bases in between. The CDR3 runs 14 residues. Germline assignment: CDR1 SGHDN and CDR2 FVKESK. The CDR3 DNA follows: TGTGCCAGCAGCCAATCCCAGCTAAACACTGAAGCTTTCTTT. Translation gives CASSQSQLNTEAFF.

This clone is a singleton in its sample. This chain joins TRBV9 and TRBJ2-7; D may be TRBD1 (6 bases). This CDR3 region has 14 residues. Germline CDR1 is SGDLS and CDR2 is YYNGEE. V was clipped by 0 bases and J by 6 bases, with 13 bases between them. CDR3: CASSVVSGGGEQYF. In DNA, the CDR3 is TGTGCCAGCAGCGTAGTAAGTGGGGGCGGCGAGCAGTACTTC.

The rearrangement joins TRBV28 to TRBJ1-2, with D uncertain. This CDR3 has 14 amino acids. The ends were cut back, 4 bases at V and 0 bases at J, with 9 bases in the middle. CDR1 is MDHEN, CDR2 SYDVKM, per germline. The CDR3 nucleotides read TGTGCCAGCAGTTCTTCCATAACTAACTATGGCTACACCTTC. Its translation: CASSSSITNYGYTF.

CDR3 in DNA: TGTGCCAGCAGAAGGACTAGCGGCCAAGGGGGAGATACGCAGTATTTT. The encoded protein is CASRRTSGQGGDTQYF. The genes are TRBV5-4 and TRBJ2-3; 10 nucleotides agree with TRBD2. After removal of 5 bases from V and 5 bases from J, the junction contained 11 bases not matched to a gene. Germline V gene sequence: CDR1 SGHNT, CDR2 YYREEE (reference sequence). The CDR3 is 16 amino acids.

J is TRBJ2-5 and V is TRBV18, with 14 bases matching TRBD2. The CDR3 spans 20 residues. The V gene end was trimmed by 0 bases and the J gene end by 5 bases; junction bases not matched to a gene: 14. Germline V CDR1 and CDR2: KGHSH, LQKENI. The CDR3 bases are TGTGCCAGCTCACCACCCATAACCGGGACTAGCGGGAGCCCTAGGGAGACCCAGTACTTC. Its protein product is CASSPPITGTSGSPRETQYF.

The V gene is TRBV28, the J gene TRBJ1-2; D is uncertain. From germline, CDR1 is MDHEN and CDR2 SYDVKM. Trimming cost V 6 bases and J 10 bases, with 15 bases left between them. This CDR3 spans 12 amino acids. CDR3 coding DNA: TGTGCCAGCAGCTCAAGAGGGTGGGTCTACACCTTC. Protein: CASSSRGWVYTF.

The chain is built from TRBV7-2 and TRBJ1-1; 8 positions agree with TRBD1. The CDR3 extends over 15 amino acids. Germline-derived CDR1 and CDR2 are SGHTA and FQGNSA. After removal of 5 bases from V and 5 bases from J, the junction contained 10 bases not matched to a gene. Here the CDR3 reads CASSPTGGRRTEAFF. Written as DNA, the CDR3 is TGTGCCAGCAGCCCAACAGGGGGGAGAAGGACTGAAGCTTTCTTT.

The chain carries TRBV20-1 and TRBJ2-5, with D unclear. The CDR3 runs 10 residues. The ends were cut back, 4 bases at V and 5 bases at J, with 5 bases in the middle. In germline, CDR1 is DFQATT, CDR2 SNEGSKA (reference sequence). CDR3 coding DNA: TGCAGTGCTATGTATGAGACCCAGTACTTC. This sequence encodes CSAMYETQYF.

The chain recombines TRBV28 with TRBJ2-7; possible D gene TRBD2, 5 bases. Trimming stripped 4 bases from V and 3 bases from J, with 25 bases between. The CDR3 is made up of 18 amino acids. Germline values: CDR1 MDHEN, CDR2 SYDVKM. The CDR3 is CASSSLSGRSKPYYEQYF. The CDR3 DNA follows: TGTGCCAGCAGTTCCCTAAGTGGGAGATCAAAACCGTACTACGAGCAGTACTTC.

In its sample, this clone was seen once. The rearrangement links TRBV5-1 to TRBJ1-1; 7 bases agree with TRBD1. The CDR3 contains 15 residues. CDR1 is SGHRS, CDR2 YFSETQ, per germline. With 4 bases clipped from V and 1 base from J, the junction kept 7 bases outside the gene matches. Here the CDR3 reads CASSTRTGENTEAFF. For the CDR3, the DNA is TGCGCCAGCAGCACGCGGACAGGTGAGAACACTGAAGCTTTCTTT. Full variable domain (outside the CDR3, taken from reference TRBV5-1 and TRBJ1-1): KAGVTQTPRYLIKTRGQQVTLSCSPISGHRSVSWYQQTPGQGLQFLFEYFSETQRNKGNFPGRFSGRQFSNSRSEMNVSTLELGDSALYLCASSTRTGENTEAFFGQGTRLTVV.

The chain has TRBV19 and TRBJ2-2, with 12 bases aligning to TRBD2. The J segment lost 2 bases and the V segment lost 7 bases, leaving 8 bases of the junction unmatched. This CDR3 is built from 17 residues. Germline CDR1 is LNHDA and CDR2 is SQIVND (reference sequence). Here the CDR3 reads CASNTASGRVNTGELFF. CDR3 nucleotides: TGTGCCAGTAATACGGCTAGCGGGAGGGTAAACACCGGGGAGCTGTTTTTT.

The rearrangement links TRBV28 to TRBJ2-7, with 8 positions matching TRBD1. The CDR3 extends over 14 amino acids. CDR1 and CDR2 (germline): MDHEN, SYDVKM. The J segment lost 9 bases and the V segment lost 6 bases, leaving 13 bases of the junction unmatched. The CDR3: CASRPPGDRLMQYF. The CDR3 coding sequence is TGTGCCAGCAGACCCCCGGGGGACAGGCTCATGCAGTACTTC.